This T cell receptor (beta chain) was obtained from a study of PD-1 blockade in classical Hodgkin lymphoma. Data came from immunoSEQ multiplex PCR; TCRdb stores just in-frame clones and leaves some out. The data hold 150,000 or so clones, with less than 80% observed a single time. The CDR3 loop spans 19 amino acids. V was clipped by 1 base and J by 4 bases, with 26 bases between them. The germline CDR1 and CDR2 sequences are SGDLS and YYNGEE. Each and every patient relapsed after autologous stem cell transplantation, and patients got differing brentuximab vedotin exposure. The receptor was derived from a human donor with classical Hodgkin lymphoma. The material sequenced was peripheral blood mononuclear cells (PBMCs), taken before the second cycle of nivolumab. The chain uses TRBV9 and TRBJ2-5; tentatively, D is TRBD2 (7 bases). The CDR3 is CASSVSTGKSLGGRETQYF. Here the CDR3 DNA reads TGTGCCAGCAGCGTATCAACGGGAAAATCCCTGGGGGGGCGAGAGACCCAGTACTTC.